These 27 T cell receptor beta chains were all obtained from the same sample, sequenced in a study of early T cells in non-severe SARS-CoV-2 infection. TCRdb itself ran the 5' RACE reads through MiXCR, one entry per CDR3 protein. Counted here are approximately 90,000 distinct CDR3 sequences, approximately 12% occurring once; the ten biggest clones make up roughly 4.5%. The sequences come from whole blood, collected at baseline. These TCRs come from an adult who was a healthcare worker with PCR-confirmed SARS-CoV-2 infection or an uninfected control (not recorded which).

This clonotype was seen a handful of times. The J gene is TRBJ1-2, the V gene TRBV30; no clear D gene. V lost 0 bases and J lost 2, with 7 bases in between. The V gene's germline CDR1 is GTSNPN and CDR2 SVGIG (reference sequence). The CDR3 consists of 13 residues. The CDR3 spells CAWSVKQNYGYTF. The DNA for the CDR3 is TGTGCCTGGAGTGTTAAACAGAACTATGGCTACACCTTC.

This clonotype has more than one count but fewer than ten. The chain uses TRBV7-9 and TRBJ2-7, with 11 nucleotides matching TRBD2. CDR1 and CDR2 from the germline V gene are SEHNR and FQNEAQ (reference sequence). The CDR3 is 16 amino acids. J was trimmed by 3 bases and V by 5 bases; bases with no gene match: 9. DNA of the CDR3: TGTGCCAGCAGCCCGACCGGGGGGACTAGCGGCTACGAGCAGTACTTC. Its translation: CASSPTGGTSGYEQYF. The variable domain in full, completed from reference TRBV7-9 and TRBJ2-7, reads DTGVSQNPRHKITKRGQNVTFRCDPISEHNRLYWYRQTLGQGPEFLTYFQNEAQLEKSRLLSDRFSAERPKGSFSTLEIQRTEQGDSAMYLCASSPTGGTSGYEQYFGPGTRLTVT.

The CDR3 nucleotides read TGTGCCAGCACCCGAGTTCACACAGGGGTCGCCTACGAGCAGTACTTC. This encodes CASTRVHTGVAYEQYF. V gene TRBV6-5 combines with J gene TRBJ2-7; 7 bases are a match to TRBD1. Per germline, CDR1 MNHEY and CDR2 SVGAGI. The CDR3 totals 16 residues. V lost 7 bases to trimming and J lost 2 bases; unmatched junction nucleotides: 14.

This clonotype occurred a few times. The V call is TRBV11-2, the J call TRBJ2-3; 8 bases are a match to TRBD2. This CDR3 is 15 amino acids long. V lost 5 bases and J lost 5; bases outside the gene matches: 9. Per the germline V gene, CDR1 is SGHAT and CDR2 is FQNNGV. The CDR3 sequence is CASSSPGGTEDTQYF. The CDR3 region has the DNA TGTGCCAGCAGCAGCCCGGGAGGGACGGAAGATACGCAGTATTTT.

This clonotype occurred a few times. The rearrangement joins TRBV7-9 to TRBJ2-1; possibly TRBD2 for D (6 bases). Germline loops: CDR1 SEHNR, CDR2 FQNEAQ (reference sequence). This CDR3 contains 14 residues. Trimming cost V 9 bases and J 0 bases, with 12 bases left between them. The CDR3 here is CASGGEDSYNEQFF. The CDR3 DNA reads TGTGCCAGTGGAGGGGAGGACTCCTACAATGAGCAGTTCTTC.

This clonotype appeared many times. The rearrangement uses TRBV6-5 and TRBJ2-3; 12 bases fit TRBD2. This CDR3 has 17 residues. Germline values: CDR1 MNHEY, CDR2 SVGAGI. The ends lost 6 bases at V and 6 bases at J; junction bases unmatched: 13. The CDR3 region has the DNA TGTGCCAGCAGCCCTAGCGGGAGGGCCGTAATTGCCGATACGCAGTATTTT. It translates to CASSPSGRAVIADTQYF.

This clonotype was counted a few times. The CDR3 coding sequence is TGTGCCAGCAGCGTCCTTGGAGACGGGCCCGCGGATACGCAGTATTTT. It translates to CASSVLGDGPADTQYF. V is TRBV9 and J is TRBJ2-3; D is unclear. V shed 2 bases and J shed 6 bases, with 19 bases lying between them. Germline CDR1 and CDR2: SGDLS and YYNGEE. This CDR3 has 16 residues.

The chain joins TRBV11-2 to TRBJ1-2; D is possibly TRBD1 (6 bases). V lost 4 bases and J lost 2, with 20 bases in between. CDR1 is SGHAT and CDR2 is FQNNGV in the germline V gene. The CDR3 spans 17 residues. DNA of the CDR3: TGTGCCAGCAGCTCGTCCTTTGACAGGTCGGGGAACTATGGCTACACCTTC. Translating gives CASSSSFDRSGNYGYTF.

This clonotype was observed at least ten times. The chain uses TRBV6-4 and TRBJ1-1, with a weak D call TRBD1 (5 bases). The CDR3 spans 12 residues. With 2 bases removed from V and 7 bases from J, the gap between germline ends came to 8 bases. CDR1 is MRHNA, CDR2 SNTAGT, per germline. This CDR3 reads CASSDGGGEAFF. CDR3 nucleotide sequence: TGTGCCAGCAGTGACGGTGGGGGTGAAGCTTTCTTT.

The V and J genes are TRBV7-6 and TRBJ2-7, with D perhaps matching TRBD1 (6 bases). Germline V gene sequence: CDR1 SGHVS, CDR2 FNYEAQ. V lost 0 bases, J lost 7 bases, and 19 bases lay in between. This CDR3 is 16 amino acids long. CDR3 protein: CASSLALGGMPWEQYF. The CDR3 DNA follows: TGTGCCAGCAGCTTAGCGCTAGGGGGAATGCCCTGGGAGCAGTACTTC. The full variable domain, completed using reference TRBV7-6 and TRBJ2-7, is GAGVSQSPRYKVTKRGQDVALRCDPISGHVSLYWYRQALGQGPEFLTYFNYEAQQDKSGLPNDRFSAERPEGSISTLTIQRTEQRDSAMYRCASSLALGGMPWEQYFGPGTRLTVT.

The gene calls are TRBV9 and TRBJ1-6; D unresolved. The CDR3 contains 14 residues. Trimming cost V 0 bases and J 10 bases, with 11 bases left between them. CDR1 and CDR2 (germline): SGDLS, YYNGEE. The CDR3 bases are TGTGCCAGCAGCGTAGGGACGTCGGGCTCACCCCTCCACTTT. Translating it yields CASSVGTSGSPLHF.

The chain recombines TRBV29-1 with TRBJ1-1; D is undetermined. Germline V gene data show CDR1 as SQVTM and CDR2 as ANQGSEA. CDR3 length: 10 amino acids. V was trimmed by 7 bases and J by 2 bases, leaving 5 bases between them. Written as DNA, the CDR3 is TGCAGCGGGGGTAACACTGAAGCTTTCTTT. This gives the protein CSGGNTEAFF.

This clonotype has ten or more counts. The rearrangement uses TRBV7-9 and TRBJ2-1; D unclear. This CDR3 region has 15 residues. Trimming cost V 2 bases and J 8 bases, with 16 bases left between them. Germline V CDR1 and CDR2: SEHNR, FQNEAQ (reference sequence). The CDR3 is CASSLLPLQRDEQFF. CDR3 nucleotides: TGTGCCAGCAGCTTATTACCCCTACAACGAGATGAGCAGTTCTTC.

There are a few counts of this clonotype. The rearrangement joins TRBV18 to TRBJ1-1; D is uncertain. The V and J ends lost 4 bases and 4 bases respectively, with 10 bases between them. There are 13 residues in the CDR3. Germline CDR1 is KGHSH and CDR2 is LQKENI. The chain's CDR3 is CASSQGVGTEAFF. CDR3 in DNA: TGTGCCAGCTCACAGGGCGTCGGCACTGAAGCTTTCTTT. Based on the CDR3 plus reference TRBV18 and TRBJ1-1, the full variable domain is NAGVMQNPRHLVRRRGQEARLRCSPMKGHSHVYWYRQLPEEGLKFMVYLQKENIIDESGMPKERFSAEFPKEGPSILRIQQVVRGDSAAYFCASSQGVGTEAFFGQGTRLTVV.

The gene calls are TRBV11-2 and TRBJ1-1, with D unresolved. The V end was cut by 0 bases, the J end by 0 bases, with 5 bases between. From germline, CDR1 is SGHAT and CDR2 FQNNGV. CDR3 length equals 14 residues. The CDR3 sequence is CASSLDLVNTEAFF. The CDR3 bases are TGTGCCAGCAGCTTAGACCTTGTGAACACTGAAGCTTTCTTT.

This clonotype showed up just a few times. The V and J genes are TRBV30 and TRBJ1-6; no firm D call. This CDR3 has 13 amino acids. With 3 bases removed from V and 4 bases from J, the gap between germline ends came to 7 bases. Germline V gives CDR1 GTSNPN, CDR2 SVGIG (reference sequence). CDR3 nucleotides: TGTGCCTGGAGAGGGATGTATAATTCACCCCTCCACTTT. Its protein product is CAWRGMYNSPLHF.

This clonotype was observed many times. The chain employs TRBV20-1 and TRBJ2-7; unclear D gene. The CDR3 length is 13 residues. Deletions cut 1 base from V and 4 bases from J, with 11 bases between. The germline V gene encodes CDR1 DFQATT and CDR2 SNEGSKA (reference sequence). CDR3 sequence: CSARAPWGYEQYF. In DNA form, the CDR3 reads TGCAGTGCTAGAGCCCCTTGGGGATACGAGCAGTACTTC.

This clonotype was counted ten times or more. The rearrangement joins TRBV9 to TRBJ1-1; 10 nucleotides match TRBD1. The CDR3 loop spans 16 amino acids. Per the germline V gene, CDR1 is SGDLS and CDR2 is YYNGEE. Germline trimming cut 3 bases from V and 2 bases from J; bases unmatched to any gene: 7. CDR3 DNA: TGTGCCAGCAGCGGCAGGACAGGGGGGCTTAACACTGAAGCTTTCTTT. It encodes CASSGRTGGLNTEAFF.

V gene TRBV5-1 combines with J gene TRBJ1-1; TRBD1 matches at 7 bases. This CDR3 comprises 15 residues. Germline V gene data show CDR1 as SGHRS and CDR2 as YFSETQ. V was pared by 5 bases and J by 0 bases, with 7 bases of the junction left unmatched. The CDR3 reads CASRSGGSMNTEAFF. Written as DNA, the CDR3 is TGCGCCAGCAGGTCAGGGGGAAGTATGAACACTGAAGCTTTCTTT. The complete variable domain, with remaining parts taken from reference TRBV5-1 and TRBJ1-1, reads KAGVTQTPRYLIKTRGQQVTLSCSPISGHRSVSWYQQTPGQGLQFLFEYFSETQRNKGNFPGRFSGRQFSNSRSEMNVSTLELGDSALYLCASRSGGSMNTEAFFGQGTRLTVV.

Ten or more counts support this clonotype. The chain joins TRBV20-1 to TRBJ2-5, with 9 nucleotides matching TRBD1. The V gene end was trimmed by 6 bases and the J gene end by 5 bases; junction bases not matched to a gene: 10. This CDR3 has 14 residues. CDR1 is DFQATT, CDR2 SNEGSKA, per germline (reference sequence). CDR3 loop: CSAAGTGSLETQYF. CDR3 coding DNA: TGCAGTGCAGCCGGGACAGGGAGTCTTGAGACCCAGTACTTC.

This clonotype was picked up many times. This sequence joins TRBV28 and TRBJ1-5; 7 bases match TRBD1. With V trimmed by 4 bases and J by 5 bases, 8 bases remained unmatched. Germline V gene sequence: CDR1 MDHEN, CDR2 SYDVKM. The CDR3 consists of 15 residues. The DNA of the CDR3 is TGTGCCAGCAGTTCTCGGACAGGACTAGATCAGCCCCAGCATTTT. Its translation: CASSSRTGLDQPQHF. Full variable domain (outside the CDR3, taken from reference TRBV28 and TRBJ1-5): DVKVTQSSRYLVKRTGEKVFLECVQDMDHENMFWYRQDPGLGLRLIYFSYDVKMKEKGDIPEGYSVSREKKERFSLILESASTNQTSMYLCASSSRTGLDQPQHFGDGTRLSIL.

In this sample, this clonotype turned up many times. The gene calls are TRBV6-6 and TRBJ2-4; D unclear. Germline V gene lookup returns CDR1 MNHNY and CDR2 SVGAGI (reference sequence). Trimming removed 6 bases at V and 1 base at J, with 19 bases between. The CDR3 contains 17 residues. The CDR3 coding sequence is TGTGCCAGCAGGATGGGGTTTCGTGGGATGGCCAAAAACATTCAGTACTTC. It is translated as CASRMGFRGMAKNIQYF.

This clonotype was detected only a few times. This chain connects TRBV7-2 to TRBJ2-7, with D perhaps matching TRBD2 (5 bases). Germline V gives CDR1 SGHTA, CDR2 FQGNSA. The length of the CDR3 is 14 residues. With 3 bases removed from V and 2 bases from J, the gap between germline ends came to 11 bases. DNA for the CDR3: TGTGCCAGCAGCTTCTATGCGGGCCCCTACGAGCAGTACTTC. Its protein product is CASSFYAGPYEQYF.

This sequence joins TRBV20-1 and TRBJ1-3, with D possibly being TRBD1 (5 bases). This CDR3 comprises 17 residues. CDR1 is DFQATT, CDR2 SNEGSKA, per germline (reference sequence). V shed 0 bases and J shed 0 bases, with 15 bases lying between them. CDR3 loop: CSARDRVPGFSGNTIYF. The CDR3 nucleotides read TGCAGTGCTAGAGACAGGGTCCCGGGCTTCTCTGGAAACACCATATATTTT.

This clonotype was seen only a few times. This chain joins TRBV5-1 and TRBJ2-1, with D possibly called TRBD1 or TRBD2 (5 bases each). V lost 2 bases and J 0 bases, leaving 15 bases between the germline ends. The V gene's germline CDR1 is SGHRS and CDR2 YFSETQ. This CDR3 has 17 amino acids. The CDR3 spells CASSFSGTGSSYNEQFF. CDR3 coding DNA: TGCGCCAGCAGCTTCTCCGGGACGGGGAGCTCCTACAATGAGCAGTTCTTC. The full variable domain, completed using reference TRBV5-1 and TRBJ2-1, is KAGVTQTPRYLIKTRGQQVTLSCSPISGHRSVSWYQQTPGQGLQFLFEYFSETQRNKGNFPGRFSGRQFSNSRSEMNVSTLELGDSALYLCASSFSGTGSSYNEQFFGPGTRLTVL.

The V call is TRBV11-2, the J call TRBJ2-1, with D unclear. The CDR3 is 15 amino acids. The germline V gene has CDR1 SGHAT and CDR2 FQNNGV. V was clipped by 1 base and J by 2 bases, with 9 bases between them. For the CDR3, the DNA is TGTGCCAGCAGCTTAGGGACGACCCCCTACAATGAGCAGTTCTTC. The encoded protein is CASSLGTTPYNEQFF.

There are a few counts of this clonotype. The chain employs TRBV20-1 and TRBJ1-5; D uncertain. Trimming pared 1 base from V and 0 bases from J, leaving 7 bases between. The germline V gene encodes CDR1 DFQATT and CDR2 SNEGSKA (reference sequence). The CDR3 is 14 residues long. The CDR3, as DNA: TGCAGTGCTAGAGTGGCTCTTAGCAATCAGCCCCAGCATTTT. Translated: CSARVALSNQPQHF.